The present T cell receptor beta chain was sequenced within a study of shared clonotypes between healthy human individuals. Study-wide points: Blood was the sole source, and tissue repertoires probably differ. Across subsets, estimated richness was generally greater for naive than for memory populations.

Naive CD8 cells were CD45RO-negative, positively selected for CCR7, excluding terminally differentiated effector memory CD45RA+ cells. The study drew all its donors from Caucasian adults living in Nashville, Tennessee. Sequencing was performed with immunoSEQ multiplex PCR; in TCRdb, only in-frame clones are kept and a portion is missing. The sample yields about 2.1 million clones, 90% to 95% seen once. About this clone: Its antigen is unknown.

This CDR3 contains 15 residues. Germline V lookup: CDR1 LNHDA, CDR2 SQIVND (reference sequence). Trimming took off 7 bases at V and 1 base at J, with 16 bases between the two ends. Sequencing was carried out using naive CD8+ T cells from PBMCs. This clonotype was obtained from a man aged 18-30 years in good health. Some clones in this sample may be carry-over from other donors' samples. V gene TRBV19 combines with J gene TRBJ1-1; weak D call: TRBD1 (5 bases). DNA of the CDR3: TGTGCCAGTACCGATTGGGGCAGCTGGAACACTGAAGCTTTCTTT. Translated, it gives CASTDWGSWNTEAFF.